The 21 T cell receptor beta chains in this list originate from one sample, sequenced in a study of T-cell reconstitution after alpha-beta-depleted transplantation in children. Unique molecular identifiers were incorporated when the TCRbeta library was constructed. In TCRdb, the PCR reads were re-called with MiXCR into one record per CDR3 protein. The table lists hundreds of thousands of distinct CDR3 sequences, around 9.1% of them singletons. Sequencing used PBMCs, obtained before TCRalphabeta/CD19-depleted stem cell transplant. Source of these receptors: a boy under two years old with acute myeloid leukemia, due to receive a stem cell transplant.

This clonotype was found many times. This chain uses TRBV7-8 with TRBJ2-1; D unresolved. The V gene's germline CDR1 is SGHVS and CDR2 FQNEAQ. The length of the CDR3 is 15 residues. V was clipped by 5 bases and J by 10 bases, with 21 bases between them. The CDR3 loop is CASSPPPLRSIEQFF. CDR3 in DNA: TGTGCCAGCAGCCCACCCCCTTTGAGGTCAATAGAGCAGTTCTTC.

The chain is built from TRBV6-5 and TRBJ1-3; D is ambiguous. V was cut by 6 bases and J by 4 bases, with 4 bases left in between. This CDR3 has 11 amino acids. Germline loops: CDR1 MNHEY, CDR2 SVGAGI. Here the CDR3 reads CASSDGNTIYF. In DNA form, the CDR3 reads TGTGCCAGCAGCGACGGAAACACCATATATTTT.

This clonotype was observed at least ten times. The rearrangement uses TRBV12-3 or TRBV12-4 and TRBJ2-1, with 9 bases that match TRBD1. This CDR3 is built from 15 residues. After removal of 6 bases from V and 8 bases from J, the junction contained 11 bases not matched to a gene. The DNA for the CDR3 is TGTGCCAGCAGAGACCGTGGACAGGGGATCCATGAGCAGTTCTTC. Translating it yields CASRDRGQGIHEQFF.

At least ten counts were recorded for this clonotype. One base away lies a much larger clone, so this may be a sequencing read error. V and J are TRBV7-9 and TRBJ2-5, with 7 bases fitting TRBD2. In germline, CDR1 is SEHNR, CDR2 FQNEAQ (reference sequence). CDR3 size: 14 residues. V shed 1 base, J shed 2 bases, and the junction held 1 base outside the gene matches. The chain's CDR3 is CASSLDGGQETQYF. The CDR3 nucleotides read TGTGCCAGCAGCTTAGACGGGGGGCAAGAGACCCAGTACTTC.

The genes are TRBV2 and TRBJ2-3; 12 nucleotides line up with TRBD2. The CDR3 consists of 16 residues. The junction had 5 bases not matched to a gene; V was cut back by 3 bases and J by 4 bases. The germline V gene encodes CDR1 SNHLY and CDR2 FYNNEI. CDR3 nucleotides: TGTGCCAGCAGTGAGGCTAGCGGGGGGGCATCAGATACGCAGTATTTT. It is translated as CASSEASGGASDTQYF.

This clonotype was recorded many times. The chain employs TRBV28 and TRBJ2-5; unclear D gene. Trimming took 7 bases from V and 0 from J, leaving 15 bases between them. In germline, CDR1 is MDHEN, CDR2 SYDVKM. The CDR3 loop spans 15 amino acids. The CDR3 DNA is TGTGCCAGCACCCCTTGGCAGGTTCACCAAGAGACCCAGTACTTC. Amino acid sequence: CASTPWQVHQETQYF.

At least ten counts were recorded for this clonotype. The CDR3 DNA reads as TGTGCCAGCAGTCCACAGGGGATAGAGACCCAGTACTTC. Residues: CASSPQGIETQYF. V is TRBV6-1 and J is TRBJ2-5; TRBD1 aligns across 7 bases. CDR1 and CDR2 (germline): MNHNS, SASEGT. Germline trimming cut 5 bases from V and 4 bases from J; bases unmatched to any gene: 4. This CDR3 comprises 13 residues.

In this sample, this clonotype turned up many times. CDR3 amino acids: CASSPRPDTQYF. CDR3 DNA sequence: TGTGCCAGCAGTCCGCGCCCAGATACGCAGTATTTT. The chain recombines TRBV12-3 or TRBV12-4 with TRBJ2-3; D is undetermined. CDR3 length: 12 amino acids. Between the trimmed V and J ends, which lost 5 bases and 4 bases, there was a span of 7 bases.

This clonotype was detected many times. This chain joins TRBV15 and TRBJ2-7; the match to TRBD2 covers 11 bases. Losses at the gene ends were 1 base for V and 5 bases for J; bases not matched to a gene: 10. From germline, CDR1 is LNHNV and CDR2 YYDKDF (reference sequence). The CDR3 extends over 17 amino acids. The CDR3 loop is CATSRVQLAGVFHEQYF. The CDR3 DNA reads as TGTGCCACCAGCAGAGTACAACTAGCGGGAGTCTTCCACGAGCAGTACTTC.

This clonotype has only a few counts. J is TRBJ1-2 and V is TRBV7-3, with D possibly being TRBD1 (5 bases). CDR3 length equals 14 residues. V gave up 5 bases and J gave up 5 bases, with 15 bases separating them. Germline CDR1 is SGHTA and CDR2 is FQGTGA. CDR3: CASSPRQGGYGYTF. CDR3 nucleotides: TGTGCCAGCAGCCCCCGGCAGGGAGGGTATGGCTACACCTTC.

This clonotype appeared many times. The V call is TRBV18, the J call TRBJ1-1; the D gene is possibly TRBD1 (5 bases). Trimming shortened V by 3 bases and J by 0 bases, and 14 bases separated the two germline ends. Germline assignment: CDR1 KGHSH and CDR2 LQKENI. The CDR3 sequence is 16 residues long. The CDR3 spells CASSPRAGSMNTEAFF. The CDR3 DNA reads TGTGCCAGCTCACCTAGGGCAGGGAGTATGAACACTGAAGCTTTCTTT.

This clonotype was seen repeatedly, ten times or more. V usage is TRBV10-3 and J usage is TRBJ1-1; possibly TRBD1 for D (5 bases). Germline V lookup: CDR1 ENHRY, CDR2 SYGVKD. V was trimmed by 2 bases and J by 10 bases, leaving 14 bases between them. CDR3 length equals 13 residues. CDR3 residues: CAISEGGNKGAFF. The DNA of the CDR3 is TGTGCCATCAGTGAGGGGGGAAACAAAGGAGCTTTCTTT.

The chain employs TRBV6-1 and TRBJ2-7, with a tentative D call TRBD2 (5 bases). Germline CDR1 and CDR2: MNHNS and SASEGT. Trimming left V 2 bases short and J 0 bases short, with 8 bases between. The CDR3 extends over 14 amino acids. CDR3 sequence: CASSELAGSYEQYF. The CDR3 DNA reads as TGTGCCAGCAGTGAACTAGCCGGCTCCTACGAGCAGTACTTC.

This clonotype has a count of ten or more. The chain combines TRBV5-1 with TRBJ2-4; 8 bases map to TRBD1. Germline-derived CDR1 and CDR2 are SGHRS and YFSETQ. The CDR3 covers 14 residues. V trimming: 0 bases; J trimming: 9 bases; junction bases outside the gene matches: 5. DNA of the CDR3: TGCGCCAGCAGCTTGGGGACAGGGCAACGCATTCAGTACTTC. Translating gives CASSLGTGQRIQYF. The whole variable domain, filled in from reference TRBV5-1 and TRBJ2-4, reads KAGVTQTPRYLIKTRGQQVTLSCSPISGHRSVSWYQQTPGQGLQFLFEYFSETQRNKGNFPGRFSGRQFSNSRSEMNVSTLELGDSALYLCASSLGTGQRIQYFGAGTRLSVL.

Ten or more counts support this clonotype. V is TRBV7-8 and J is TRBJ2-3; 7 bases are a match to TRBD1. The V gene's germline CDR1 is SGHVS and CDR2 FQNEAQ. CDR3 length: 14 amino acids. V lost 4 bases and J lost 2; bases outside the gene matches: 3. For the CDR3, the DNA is TGTGCCAGCAGCTCGACAGGGTTCACAGATACGCAGTATTTT. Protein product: CASSSTGFTDTQYF.

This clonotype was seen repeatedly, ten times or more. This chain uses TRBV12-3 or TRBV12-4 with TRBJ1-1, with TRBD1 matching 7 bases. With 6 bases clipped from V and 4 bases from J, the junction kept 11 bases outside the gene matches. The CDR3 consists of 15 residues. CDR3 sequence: CASSPPTGRGTEAFF. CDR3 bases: TGTGCCAGCAGCCCCCCGACAGGGCGCGGCACTGAAGCTTTCTTT.

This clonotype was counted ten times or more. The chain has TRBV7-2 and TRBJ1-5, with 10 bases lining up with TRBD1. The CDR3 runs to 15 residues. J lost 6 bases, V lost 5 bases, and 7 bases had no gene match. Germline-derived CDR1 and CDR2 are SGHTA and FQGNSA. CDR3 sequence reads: CASSPTTGGGQPQHF. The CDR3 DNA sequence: TGTGCCAGCAGCCCAACGACAGGGGGCGGTCAGCCCCAGCATTTT.

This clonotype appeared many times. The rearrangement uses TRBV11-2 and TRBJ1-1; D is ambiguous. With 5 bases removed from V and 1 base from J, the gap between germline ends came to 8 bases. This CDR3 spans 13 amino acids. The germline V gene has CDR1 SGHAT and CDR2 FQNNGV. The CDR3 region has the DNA TGTGCCAGCAGCGAACAGAGGAACACTGAAGCTTTCTTT. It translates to CASSEQRNTEAFF.

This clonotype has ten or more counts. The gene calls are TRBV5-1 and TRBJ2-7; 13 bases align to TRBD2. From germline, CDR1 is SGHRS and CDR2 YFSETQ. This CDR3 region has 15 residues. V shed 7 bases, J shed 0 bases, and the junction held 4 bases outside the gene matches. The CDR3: CASGLAGVNSYEQYF. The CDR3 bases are TGCGCCAGCGGACTAGCGGGAGTTAACTCCTACGAGCAGTACTTC.

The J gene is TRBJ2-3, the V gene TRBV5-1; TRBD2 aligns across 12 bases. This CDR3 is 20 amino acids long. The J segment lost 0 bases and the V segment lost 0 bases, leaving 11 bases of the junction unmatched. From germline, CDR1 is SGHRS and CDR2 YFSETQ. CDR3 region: CASSLVLTSGGTDSTDTQYF. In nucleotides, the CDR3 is TGCGCCAGCAGCTTGGTTCTGACTAGCGGGGGCACAGACAGCACAGATACGCAGTATTTT. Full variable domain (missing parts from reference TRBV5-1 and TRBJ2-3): KAGVTQTPRYLIKTRGQQVTLSCSPISGHRSVSWYQQTPGQGLQFLFEYFSETQRNKGNFPGRFSGRQFSNSRSEMNVSTLELGDSALYLCASSLVLTSGGTDSTDTQYFGPGTRLTVL.

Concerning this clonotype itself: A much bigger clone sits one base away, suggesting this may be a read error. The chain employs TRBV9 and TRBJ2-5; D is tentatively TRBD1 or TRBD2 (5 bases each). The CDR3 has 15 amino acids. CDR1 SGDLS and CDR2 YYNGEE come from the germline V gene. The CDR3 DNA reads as TGTGCCAGCAGCCCCGGAGGCGCAGGGAAGGAGACCCAGCACTTC. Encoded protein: CASSPGGAGKETQHF.